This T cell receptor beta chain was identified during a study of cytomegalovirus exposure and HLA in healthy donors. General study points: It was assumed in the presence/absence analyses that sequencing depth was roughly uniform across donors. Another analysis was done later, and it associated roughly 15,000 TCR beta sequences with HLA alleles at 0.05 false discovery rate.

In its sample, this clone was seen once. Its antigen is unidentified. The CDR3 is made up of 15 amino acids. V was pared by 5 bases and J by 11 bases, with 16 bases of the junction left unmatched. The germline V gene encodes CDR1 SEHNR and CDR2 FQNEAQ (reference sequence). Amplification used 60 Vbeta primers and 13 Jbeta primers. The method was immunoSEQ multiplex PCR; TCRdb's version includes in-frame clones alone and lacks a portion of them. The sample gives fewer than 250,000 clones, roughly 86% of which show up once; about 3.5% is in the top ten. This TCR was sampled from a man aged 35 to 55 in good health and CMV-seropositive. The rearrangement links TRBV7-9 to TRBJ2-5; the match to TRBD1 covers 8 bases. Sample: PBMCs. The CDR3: CASSHLTTSYRGQYF. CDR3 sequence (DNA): TGTGCCAGCAGCCACCTAACGACCAGCTACAGGGGGCAGTACTTC.